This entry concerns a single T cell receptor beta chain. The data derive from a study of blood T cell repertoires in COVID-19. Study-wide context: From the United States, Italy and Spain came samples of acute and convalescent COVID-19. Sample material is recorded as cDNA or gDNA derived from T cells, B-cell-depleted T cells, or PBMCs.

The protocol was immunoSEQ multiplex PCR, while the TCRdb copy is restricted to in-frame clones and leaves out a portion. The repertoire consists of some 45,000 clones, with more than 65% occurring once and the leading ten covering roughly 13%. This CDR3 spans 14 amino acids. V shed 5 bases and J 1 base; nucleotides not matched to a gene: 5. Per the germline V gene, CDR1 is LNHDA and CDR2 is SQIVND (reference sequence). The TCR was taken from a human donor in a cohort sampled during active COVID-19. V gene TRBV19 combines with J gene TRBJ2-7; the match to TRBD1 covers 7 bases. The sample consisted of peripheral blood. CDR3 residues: CASSGDRRSYEQYF. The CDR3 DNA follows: TGTGCCAGTAGTGGGGACAGAAGATCCTACGAGCAGTACTTC.